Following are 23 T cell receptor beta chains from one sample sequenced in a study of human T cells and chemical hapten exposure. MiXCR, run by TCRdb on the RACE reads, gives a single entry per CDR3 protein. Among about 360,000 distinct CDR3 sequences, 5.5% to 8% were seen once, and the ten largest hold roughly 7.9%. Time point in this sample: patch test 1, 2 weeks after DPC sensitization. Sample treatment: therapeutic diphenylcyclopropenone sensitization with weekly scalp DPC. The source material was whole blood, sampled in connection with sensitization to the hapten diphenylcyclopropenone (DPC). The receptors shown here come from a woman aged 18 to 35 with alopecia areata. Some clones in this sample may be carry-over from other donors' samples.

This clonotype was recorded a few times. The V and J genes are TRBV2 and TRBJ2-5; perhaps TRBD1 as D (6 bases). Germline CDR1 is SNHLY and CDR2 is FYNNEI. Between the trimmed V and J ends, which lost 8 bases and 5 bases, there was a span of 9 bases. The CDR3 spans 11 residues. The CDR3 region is CASAGDETQYF. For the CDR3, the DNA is TGTGCCAGCGCAGGGGATGAGACCCAGTACTTC.

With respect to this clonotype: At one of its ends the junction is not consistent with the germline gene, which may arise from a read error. In DNA form, the CDR3 reads TGTGCCAGCAGTGAATATTACAATCGGCCCCAGCATTTT. Translating gives CASSEYYNRPQHF. The chain joins TRBV2 to TRBJ1-5; unclear D gene. The CDR3 extends over 13 amino acids. Per the germline V gene, CDR1 is SNHLY and CDR2 is FYNNEI.

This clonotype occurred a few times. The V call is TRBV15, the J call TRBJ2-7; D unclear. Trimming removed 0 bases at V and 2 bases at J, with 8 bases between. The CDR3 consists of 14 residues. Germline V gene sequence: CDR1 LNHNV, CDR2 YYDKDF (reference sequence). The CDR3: CATSRDYGTYEQYF. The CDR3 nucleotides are TGTGCCACCAGCAGAGATTACGGAACCTACGAGCAGTACTTC.

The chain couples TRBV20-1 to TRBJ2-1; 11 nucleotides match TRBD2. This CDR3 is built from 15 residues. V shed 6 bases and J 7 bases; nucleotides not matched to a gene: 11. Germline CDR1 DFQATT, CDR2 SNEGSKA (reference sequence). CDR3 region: CSAKKLAGAGNEQFF. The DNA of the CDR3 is TGCAGTGCCAAGAAACTAGCGGGGGCGGGGAATGAGCAGTTCTTC.

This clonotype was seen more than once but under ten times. CDR3 residues: CASSQERGQGAAGYTF. The CDR3 DNA is TGCGCCAGCAGCCAAGAAAGGGGACAGGGGGCAGCTGGCTACACCTTC. The gene calls are TRBV4-3 and TRBJ1-2, with TRBD1 matching 12 bases. This CDR3 has 16 amino acids. After removal of 0 bases from V and 7 bases from J, the junction contained 6 bases not matched to a gene. CDR1 and CDR2 from the germline V gene are LGHNA and YSLEER.

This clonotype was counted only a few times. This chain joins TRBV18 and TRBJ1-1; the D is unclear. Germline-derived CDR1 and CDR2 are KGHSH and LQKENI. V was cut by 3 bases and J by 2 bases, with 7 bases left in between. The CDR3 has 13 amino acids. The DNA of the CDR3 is TGTGCCAGCTCACCGAATGAAAACACTGAAGCTTTCTTT. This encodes CASSPNENTEAFF.

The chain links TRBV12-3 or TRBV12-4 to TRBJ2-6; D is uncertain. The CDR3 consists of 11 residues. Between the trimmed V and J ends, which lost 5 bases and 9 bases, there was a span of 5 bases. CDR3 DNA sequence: TGTGCCAGCAGTCCTGGCAACGTCCTGACTTTC. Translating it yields CASSPGNVLTF.

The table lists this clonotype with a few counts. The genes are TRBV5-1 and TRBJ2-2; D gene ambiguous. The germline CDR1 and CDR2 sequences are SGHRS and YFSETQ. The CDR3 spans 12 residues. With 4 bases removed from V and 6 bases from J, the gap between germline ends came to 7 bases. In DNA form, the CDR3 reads TGCGCCAGCAGCGATCCCCCCGGGGAGCTGTTTTTT. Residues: CASSDPPGELFF.

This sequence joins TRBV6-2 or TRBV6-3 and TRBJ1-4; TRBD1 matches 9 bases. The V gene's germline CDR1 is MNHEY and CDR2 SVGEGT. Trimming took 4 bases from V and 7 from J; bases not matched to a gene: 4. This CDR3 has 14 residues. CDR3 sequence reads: CASSSGQGSEKLFF. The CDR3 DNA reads TGTGCCAGCAGTTCGGGACAGGGAAGTGAAAAACTGTTTTTT.

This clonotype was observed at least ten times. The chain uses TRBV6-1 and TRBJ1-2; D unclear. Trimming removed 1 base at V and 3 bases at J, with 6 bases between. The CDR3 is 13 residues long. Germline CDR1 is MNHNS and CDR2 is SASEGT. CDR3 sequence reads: CASSEVTDYGYTF. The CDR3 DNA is TGTGCCAGCAGTGAAGTAACAGACTATGGCTACACCTTC.

CDR3 nucleotide sequence: TGTGCCAGCTACGACAGGGCGAGCTCCTACGAGCAGTACTTC. Residues: CASYDRASSYEQYF. The genes are TRBV2 and TRBJ2-7; TRBD1 matches 7 bases. The CDR3 runs to 14 residues. Germline V CDR1 and CDR2: SNHLY, FYNNEI. V trimming: 8 bases; J trimming: 0 bases; junction bases outside the gene matches: 7.

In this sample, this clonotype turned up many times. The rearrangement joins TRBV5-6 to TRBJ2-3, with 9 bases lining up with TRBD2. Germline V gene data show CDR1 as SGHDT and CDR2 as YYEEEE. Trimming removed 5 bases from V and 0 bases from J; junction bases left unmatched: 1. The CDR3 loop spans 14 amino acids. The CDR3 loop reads CASRGLASTDTQYF. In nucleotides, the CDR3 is TGTGCCAGCAGGGGACTAGCTAGCACAGATACGCAGTATTTT.

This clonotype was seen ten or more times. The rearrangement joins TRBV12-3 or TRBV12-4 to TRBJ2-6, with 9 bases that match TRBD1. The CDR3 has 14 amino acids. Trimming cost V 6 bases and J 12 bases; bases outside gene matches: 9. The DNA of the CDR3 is TGTGCCAGCAGCTGGGACAGGGAGGTCGGCGTCCTGACTTTC. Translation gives CASSWDREVGVLTF.

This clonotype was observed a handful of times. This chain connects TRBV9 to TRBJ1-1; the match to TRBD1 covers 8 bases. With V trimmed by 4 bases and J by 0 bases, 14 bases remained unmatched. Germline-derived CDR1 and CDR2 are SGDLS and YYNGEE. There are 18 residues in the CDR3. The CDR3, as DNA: TGTGCCAGCAGCCCCGGTTTAAGGCCGACAGGGGTGAACACTGAAGCTTTCTTT. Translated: CASSPGLRPTGVNTEAFF.

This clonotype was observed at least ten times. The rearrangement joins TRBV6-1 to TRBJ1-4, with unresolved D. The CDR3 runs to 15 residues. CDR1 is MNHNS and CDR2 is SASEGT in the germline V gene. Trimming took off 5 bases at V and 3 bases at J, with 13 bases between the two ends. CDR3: CASSPRHSPNEKLFF. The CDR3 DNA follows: TGTGCCAGCAGTCCGCGACACAGCCCTAATGAAAAACTGTTTTTT.

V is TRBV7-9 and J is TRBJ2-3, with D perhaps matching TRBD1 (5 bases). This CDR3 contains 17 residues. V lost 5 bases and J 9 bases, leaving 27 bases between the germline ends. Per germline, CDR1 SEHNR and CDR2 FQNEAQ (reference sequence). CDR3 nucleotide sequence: TGTGCCAGCAGCCGTAAAAGCCGTAGTCCAGGGCATAGCACGCAGTATTTT. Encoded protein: CASSRKSRSPGHSTQYF.

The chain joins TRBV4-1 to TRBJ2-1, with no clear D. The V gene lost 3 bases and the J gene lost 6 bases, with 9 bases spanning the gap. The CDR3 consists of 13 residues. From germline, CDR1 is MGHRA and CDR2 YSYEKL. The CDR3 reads CASSQDGFNEQFF. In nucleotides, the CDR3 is TGCGCCAGCAGCCAGGACGGATTCAATGAGCAGTTCTTC.

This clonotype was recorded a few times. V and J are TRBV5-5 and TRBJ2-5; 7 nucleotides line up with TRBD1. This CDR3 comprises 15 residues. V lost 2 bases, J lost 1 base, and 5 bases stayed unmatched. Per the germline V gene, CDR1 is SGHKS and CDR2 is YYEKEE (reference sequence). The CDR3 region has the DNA TGTGCCAGCAGCTTACCCAGACAGGGCCAAGAGACCCAGTACTTC. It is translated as CASSLPRQGQETQYF.

In DNA, the CDR3 is TGTGCCAGCGGAAACCATAGGGGGACAGGGGTGGACACTGAAGCTTTCTTT. This encodes CASGNHRGTGVDTEAFF. This sequence joins TRBV28 and TRBJ1-1; TRBD1 matches at 10 bases. The germline CDR1 and CDR2 sequences are MDHEN and SYDVKM. CDR3 size: 17 residues. The junction had 15 bases not matched to a gene; V was cut back by 8 bases and J by 3 bases.

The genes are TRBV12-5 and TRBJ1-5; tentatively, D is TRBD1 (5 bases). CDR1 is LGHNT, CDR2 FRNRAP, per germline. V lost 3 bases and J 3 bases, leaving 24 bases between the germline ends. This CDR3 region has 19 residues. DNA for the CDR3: TGTGCTAGTGGTTTCATGTGGCAGGGAGAGGGATCGGCCAATCAGCCCCAGCATTTT. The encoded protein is CASGFMWQGEGSANQPQHF.

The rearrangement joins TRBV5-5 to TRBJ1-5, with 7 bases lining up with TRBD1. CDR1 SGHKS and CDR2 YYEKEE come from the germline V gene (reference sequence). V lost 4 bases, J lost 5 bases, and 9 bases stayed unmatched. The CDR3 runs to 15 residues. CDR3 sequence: CASSRSGDSDQPQHF. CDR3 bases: TGTGCCAGCAGCCGGAGCGGGGACAGCGATCAGCCCCAGCATTTT.

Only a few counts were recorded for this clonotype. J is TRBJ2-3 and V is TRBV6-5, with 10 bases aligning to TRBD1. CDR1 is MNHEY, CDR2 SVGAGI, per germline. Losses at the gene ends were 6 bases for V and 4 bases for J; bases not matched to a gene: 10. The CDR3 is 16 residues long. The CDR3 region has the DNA TGTGCCAGCAGGCCTGCATCCGGGACAGGGGCAGATACGCAGTATTTT. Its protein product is CASRPASGTGADTQYF.

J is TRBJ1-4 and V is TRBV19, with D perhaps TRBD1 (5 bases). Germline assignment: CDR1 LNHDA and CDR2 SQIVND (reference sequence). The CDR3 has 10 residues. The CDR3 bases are TGTTGCGCGGGGGACGAGAAACTGTTTTTT. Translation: CCAGDEKLFF.